The sequence of this T cell receptor (beta chain) was determined in a study of blood T cells in healthy people across ages. Study-level points and caveats: Estimates of diversity drawn from one million T cells were considered underestimates.

The table lists this clonotype with many counts. Its matching antigen is unknown. Primers used in a second PCR of roughly 6 to 11 cycles were a sample-barcoded 5' primer and a J-beta primer mix. Via MiXCR, TCRdb re-called the 5' RACE reads, giving one row per CDR3 protein. The sample carries about 320,000 distinct CDR3 sequences, roughly 26% recorded once. The CDR3 is 15 amino acids. The V gene's germline CDR1 is MDHEN and CDR2 SYDVKM. This rearrangement joins TRBV28 to TRBJ2-5, with D possibly TRBD1 on 6 matching bases. The DNA end is more similar to TRBJ2-1, so the J call may be wrong. Sequencing was performed on blood. The sequence came from a woman aged 70-85 years in good health. The CDR3 spells CASSFSPGAGYEQFF. CDR3 bases: TGTGCCAGCAGTTTCTCCCCAGGGGCGGGTTATGAGCAGTTCTTC.